This section outlines one TCR beta chain sequence together with its context. The target antigen is unknown. This sample is drawn from a study of CD8+CD57+ T cells in acquired aplastic anemia. Overall study: CD4+ and CD8+ cells, once sorted, gave DNA averaging 3.2 ug. Study results and limitations: Between the patient and control groups, CD8+ Simpson's diversity did not differ significantly.

TCR beta VDJ combinations and CDR3 sequences were profiled from genomic DNA. TCRdb called the reads again in MiXCR, with one record for every CDR3 protein. The table has around 290,000 distinct CDR3 sequences, approximately 58% seen once. Patients selected for sequencing had displayed CD8+CD57+ cell expansion by flow cytometry. Blood was sampled before the patients had received any therapy. CDR1 and CDR2 from the germline V gene are SGHTA and FQGNSA. V was clipped by 0 bases and J by 7 bases, with 6 bases between them. The CDR3 extends over 12 amino acids. Sequenced sample: sorted CD4+, CD8+, or CD8+CD57+ T cells (not recorded which) from PBMCs. V usage is TRBV7-2 and J usage is TRBJ1-1; D not resolved. This sequence originates from a human donor with aplastic anemia. The CDR3 region is CASSLAGSEAFF. The CDR3 DNA reads TGTGCCAGCAGCTTAGCGGGCAGTGAAGCTTTCTTT. The whole variable domain, filled in from reference TRBV7-2 and TRBJ1-1, reads GAGVSQSPSNKVTEKGKDVELRCDPISGHTALYWYRQSLGQGLEFLIYFQGNSAPDKSGLPSDRFSAERTGGSVSTLTIQRTQQEDSAVYLCASSLAGSEAFFGQGTRLTVV.